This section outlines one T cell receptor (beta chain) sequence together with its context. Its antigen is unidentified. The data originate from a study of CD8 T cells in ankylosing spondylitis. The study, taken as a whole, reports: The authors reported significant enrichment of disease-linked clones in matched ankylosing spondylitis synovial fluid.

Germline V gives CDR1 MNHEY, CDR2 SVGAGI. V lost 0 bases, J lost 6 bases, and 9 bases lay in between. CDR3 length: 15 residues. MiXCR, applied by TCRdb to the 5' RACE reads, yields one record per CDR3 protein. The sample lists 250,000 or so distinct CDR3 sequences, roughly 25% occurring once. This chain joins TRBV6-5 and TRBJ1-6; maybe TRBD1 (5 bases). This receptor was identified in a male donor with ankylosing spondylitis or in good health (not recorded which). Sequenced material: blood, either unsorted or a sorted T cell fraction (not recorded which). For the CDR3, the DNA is TGTGCCAGCAGTTACTCCCAGGGAAGTAATTCACCCCTCCACTTT. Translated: CASSYSQGSNSPLHF.